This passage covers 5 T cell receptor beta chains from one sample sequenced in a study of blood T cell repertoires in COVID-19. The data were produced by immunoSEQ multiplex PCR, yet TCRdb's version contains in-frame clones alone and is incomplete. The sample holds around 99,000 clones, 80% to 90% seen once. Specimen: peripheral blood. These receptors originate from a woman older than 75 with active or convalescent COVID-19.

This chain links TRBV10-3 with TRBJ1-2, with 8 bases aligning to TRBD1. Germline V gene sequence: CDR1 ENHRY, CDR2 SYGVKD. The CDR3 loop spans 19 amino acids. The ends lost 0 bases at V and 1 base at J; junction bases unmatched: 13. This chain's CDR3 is CAISESGGRGRELNYGYTF. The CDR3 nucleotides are TGTGCCATCAGTGAGTCGGGGGGCAGGGGGCGAGAGCTTAACTATGGCTACACCTTC.

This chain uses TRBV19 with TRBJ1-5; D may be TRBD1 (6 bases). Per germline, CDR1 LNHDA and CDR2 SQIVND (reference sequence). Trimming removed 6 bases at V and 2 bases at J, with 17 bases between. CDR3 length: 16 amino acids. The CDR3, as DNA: TGTGCCAGTAGCAAGGGACAACTATGGGGCAATCAGCCCCAGCATTTT. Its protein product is CASSKGQLWGNQPQHF.

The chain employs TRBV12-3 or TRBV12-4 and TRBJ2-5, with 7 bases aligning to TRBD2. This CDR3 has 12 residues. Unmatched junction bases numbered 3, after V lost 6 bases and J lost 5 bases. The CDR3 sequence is CASRRERETQYF. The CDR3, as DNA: TGTGCCAGCAGGCGGGAGAGGGAGACCCAGTACTTC.

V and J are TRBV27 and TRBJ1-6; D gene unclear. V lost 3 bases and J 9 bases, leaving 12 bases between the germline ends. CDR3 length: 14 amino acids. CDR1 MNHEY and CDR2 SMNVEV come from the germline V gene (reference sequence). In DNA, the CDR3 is TGTGCCAGCAGTTTTTCGGGGTTCCGTTCACCCCTCCACTTT. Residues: CASSFSGFRSPLHF.

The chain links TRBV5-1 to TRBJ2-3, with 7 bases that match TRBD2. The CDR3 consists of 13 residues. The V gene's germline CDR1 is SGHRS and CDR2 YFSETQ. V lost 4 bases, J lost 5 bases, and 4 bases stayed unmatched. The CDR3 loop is CASSGTGGDTQYF. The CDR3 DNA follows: TGCGCCAGCAGCGGGACGGGGGGAGATACGCAGTATTTT.